What follows describes a single T cell receptor (beta chain). The table came from immunoSEQ multiplex PCR; TCRdb's copy has only in-frame clones and leaves some out. The sample consists of 15,000 to 20,000 clones, roughly 80% of them appearing once. The entry originates in a study of a mutant IDH1 vaccine in newly diagnosed glioma. Across the whole study: Earlier treatment was radiotherapy, temozolomide, or both, with most getting both.

The CDR3 loop spans 13 amino acids. The V end lost 2 bases, the J end lost 3 bases, and 7 bases lay between the germline ends. The germline CDR1 and CDR2 sequences are MNHEY and SVGAGI. Time point denoted: baseline, week 1 (first vaccination visit). Specified treatment: pre-vaccination baseline after standard-of-care therapy. This rearrangement joins TRBV6-5 to TRBJ1-1; no definite D call. The source of this sequence is a man aged 40-49 years with glioma. This specimen consisted of PBMCs, obtained from a glioma patient treated with radiotherapy, temozolomide or both. DNA of the CDR3: TGTGCCAGCAGTTACGACAAATACACTGAAGCTTTCTTT. Protein sequence: CASSYDKYTEAFF.